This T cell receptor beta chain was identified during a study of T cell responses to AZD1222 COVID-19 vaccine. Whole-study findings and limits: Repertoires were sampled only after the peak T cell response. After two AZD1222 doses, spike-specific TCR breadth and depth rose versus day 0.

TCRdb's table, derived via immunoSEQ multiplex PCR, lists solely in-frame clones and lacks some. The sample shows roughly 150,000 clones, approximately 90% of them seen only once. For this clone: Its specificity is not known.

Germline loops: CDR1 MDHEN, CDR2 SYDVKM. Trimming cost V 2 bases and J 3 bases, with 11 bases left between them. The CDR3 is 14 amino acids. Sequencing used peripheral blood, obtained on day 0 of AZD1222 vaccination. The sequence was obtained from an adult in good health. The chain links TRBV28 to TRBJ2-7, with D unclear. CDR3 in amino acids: CASSLEGKFYEQYF. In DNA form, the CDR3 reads TGTGCCAGCAGTTTAGAAGGGAAGTTCTACGAGCAGTACTTC. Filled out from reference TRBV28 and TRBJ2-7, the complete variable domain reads DVKVTQSSRYLVKRTGEKVFLECVQDMDHENMFWYRQDPGLGLRLIYFSYDVKMKEKGDIPEGYSVSREKKERFSLILESASTNQTSMYLCASSLEGKFYEQYFGPGTRLTVT.